The entry that follows covers one T cell receptor (beta chain) sequence. This clonotype was counted many times. Its target antigen remains unknown. Base qualities are not provided; no much larger clone lies one nucleotide away. The sample originates from a study of CD8+CD57+ T cells in acquired aplastic anemia (dated by TCRdb to 2016 to 2018). At the level of the whole study: Extracted DNA from sorted CD4+ and CD8+ cells averaged about 3 ug, ranging from 0.2 to 27.4 ug. CD8+CD57+ expansion was defined as a frequency above the mean frequency observed in healthy subjects.

The patients picked for sequencing were ones in whom flow cytometry had shown an expansion of CD8+CD57+ cells. Every patient had severe acquired aplastic anemia, diagnosed using the International Study of Aplastic Anemia and Agranulocytosis and Camitta criteria. Patients had received no therapy at the time of blood sampling. In the study, sorted CD4+ and CD8+ blood T cells from patients with severe aplastic anemia and from healthy subjects underwent deep sequencing of TCR repertoires. Patients were enrolled under clinicaltrials.gov protocols 00001620, 01623167, 00001397, 00071045, 00081523 and 00961064 in the USA. Ficoll-Paque density gradient centrifugation was used to isolate peripheral blood mononuclear cells. Before DNA extraction, CD4+ and CD8+ T cells were sorted with FACS or magnetic beads. Beyond this particular receptor, the publication reports: No significant difference in CD8+ Simpson's diversity was found between patients and healthy controls (P=0.060). Around 30 CD8+ CDR3 sequences were shared between patients and controls but appeared highly expressed in patients and within their immunodominant clones.

Genomic DNA served as template for TCR beta VDJ combination and CDR3 sequence profiling. An Illumina HiSeq 2000 was the platform used for TCR repertoire sequencing. Concerning the study's data processing: Repertoires were assessed using TRBV/TRBJ rearrangement plots, CDR3 size and DJ length profiles, and Simpson's diversity index. The most abundant DNA sequence in the deep sequencing data was defined as the immunodominant clone. CDR3 amino acid sequences were checked for sharing between subjects and were compared against published repertoires and the VDJdb database. The public reads were quality trimmed at Q25 with fastp and then assembled into clones with MiXCR by TCRdb, keeping productive beta chains. CDR3 protein sequences are deduplicated, and each keeps its most common genes and DNA. It is TCRdb's table, rather than the study itself, that gives the V and J calls and clone size. The sample contains approximately 470,000 distinct CDR3 sequences, about a third of them found a single time. The ten largest clones represent 0.8% to 0.85% of the sample.

The receptor was isolated from a human donor with aplastic anemia. The sequenced sample consisted of sorted CD4+, CD8+, or CD8+CD57+ T cells (not recorded which) from PBMCs.

CDR3 loop: CSARDRGPGYGYTF. The DNA sequence is given as TGCAGTGCTAGAGATCGGGGGCCGGGCTATGGCTACACCTTC. The rearranged segments are TRBV20-1 and TRBJ1-2; TRBD1 is possibly the D segment (6 matching bases). CDR3 length: 14 amino acids, cysteine to phenylalanine. Only CDR3 DNA is held: 42 bases, read in frame from base 1. The germline V gene (reference sequence) supplies CDR1 DFQATT and CDR2 SNEGSKA. V is reduced by 0 bases and J by 4 bases, leaving a spacing of 12 bases between them.